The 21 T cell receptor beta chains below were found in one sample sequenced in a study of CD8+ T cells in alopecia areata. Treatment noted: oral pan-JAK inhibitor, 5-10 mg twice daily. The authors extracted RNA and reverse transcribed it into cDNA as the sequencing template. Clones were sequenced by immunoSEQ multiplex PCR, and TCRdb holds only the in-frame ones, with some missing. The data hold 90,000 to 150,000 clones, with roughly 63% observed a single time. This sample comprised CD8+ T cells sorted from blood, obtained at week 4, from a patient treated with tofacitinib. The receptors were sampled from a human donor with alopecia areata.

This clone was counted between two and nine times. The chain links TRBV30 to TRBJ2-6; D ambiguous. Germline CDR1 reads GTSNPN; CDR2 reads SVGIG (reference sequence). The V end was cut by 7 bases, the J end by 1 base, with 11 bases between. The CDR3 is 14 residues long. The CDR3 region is CALLGDSGANVLTF. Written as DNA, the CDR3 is TGTGCCTTGTTAGGTGATTCTGGGGCCAACGTCCTGACTTTC.

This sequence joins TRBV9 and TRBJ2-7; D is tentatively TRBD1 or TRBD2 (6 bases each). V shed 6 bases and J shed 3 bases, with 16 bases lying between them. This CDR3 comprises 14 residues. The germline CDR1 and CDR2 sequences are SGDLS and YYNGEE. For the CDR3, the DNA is TGTGCCAGCAATGGCGGGGACAACAACTACGAGCAGTACTTC. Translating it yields CASNGGDNNYEQYF.

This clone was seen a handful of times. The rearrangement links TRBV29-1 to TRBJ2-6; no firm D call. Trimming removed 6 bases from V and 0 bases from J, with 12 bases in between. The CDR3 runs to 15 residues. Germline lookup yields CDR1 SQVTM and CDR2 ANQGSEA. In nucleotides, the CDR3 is TGCAGCGTGATCCGGAGAAGCTCTGGGGCCAACGTCCTGACTTTC. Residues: CSVIRRSSGANVLTF.

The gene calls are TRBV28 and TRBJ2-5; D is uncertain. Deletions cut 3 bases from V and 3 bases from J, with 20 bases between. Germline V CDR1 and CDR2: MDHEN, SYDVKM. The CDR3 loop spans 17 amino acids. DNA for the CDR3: TGTGCCAGCAGTTTGCCCACCGGTGGGTCGCTAGAAGAGACCCAGTACTTC. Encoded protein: CASSLPTGGSLEETQYF.

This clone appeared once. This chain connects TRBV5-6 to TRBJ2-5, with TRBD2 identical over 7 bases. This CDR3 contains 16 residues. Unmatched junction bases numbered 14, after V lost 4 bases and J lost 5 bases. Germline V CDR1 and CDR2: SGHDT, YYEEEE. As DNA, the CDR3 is TGTGCCAGCAGCCTCCGCTTCTCCGGACTAGAGGAGACCCAGTACTTC. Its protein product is CASSLRFSGLEETQYF.

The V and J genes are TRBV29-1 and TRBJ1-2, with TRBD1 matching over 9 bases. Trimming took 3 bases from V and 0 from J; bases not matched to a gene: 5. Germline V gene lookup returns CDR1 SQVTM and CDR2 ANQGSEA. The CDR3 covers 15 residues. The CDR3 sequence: CSVDGTGTSNYGYTF. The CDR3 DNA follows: TGCAGCGTTGACGGGACAGGGACTTCTAACTATGGCTACACCTTC. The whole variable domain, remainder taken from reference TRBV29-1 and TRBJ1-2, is SAVISQKPSRDICQRGTSLTIQCQVDSQVTMMFWYRQQPGQSLTLIATANQGSEATYESGFVIDKFPISRPNLTFSTLTVSNMSPEDSSIYLCSVDGTGTSNYGYTFGSGTRLTVV.

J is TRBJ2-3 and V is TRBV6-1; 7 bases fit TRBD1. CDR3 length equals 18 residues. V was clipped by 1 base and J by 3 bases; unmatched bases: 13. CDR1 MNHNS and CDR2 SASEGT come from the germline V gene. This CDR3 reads CASSEEGAAEVWTDTQYF. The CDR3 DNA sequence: TGTGCCAGCAGTGAAGAGGGGGCAGCGGAGGTTTGGACAGATACGCAGTATTTT.

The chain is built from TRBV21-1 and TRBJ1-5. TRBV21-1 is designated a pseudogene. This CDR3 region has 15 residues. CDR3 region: CASEGTQPSNQPQHF. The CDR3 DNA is TGTGCCAGCGAGGGAACACAACCTAGCAATCAGCCCCAGCATTTT.

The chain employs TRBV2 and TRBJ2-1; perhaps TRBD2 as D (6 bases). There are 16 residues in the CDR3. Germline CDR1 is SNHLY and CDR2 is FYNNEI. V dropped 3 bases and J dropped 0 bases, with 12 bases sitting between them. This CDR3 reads CASSDPSASSYNEQFF. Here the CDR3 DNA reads TGTGCCAGCAGTGATCCTAGCGCCAGCTCCTACAATGAGCAGTTCTTC.

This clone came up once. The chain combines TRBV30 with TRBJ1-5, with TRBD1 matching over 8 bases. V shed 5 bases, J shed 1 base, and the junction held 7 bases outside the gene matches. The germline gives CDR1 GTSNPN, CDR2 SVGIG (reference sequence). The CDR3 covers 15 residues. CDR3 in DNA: TGTGCCTGGGAAGCTGGACAGGGCAGCAATCAGCCCCAGCATTTT. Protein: CAWEAGQGSNQPQHF.

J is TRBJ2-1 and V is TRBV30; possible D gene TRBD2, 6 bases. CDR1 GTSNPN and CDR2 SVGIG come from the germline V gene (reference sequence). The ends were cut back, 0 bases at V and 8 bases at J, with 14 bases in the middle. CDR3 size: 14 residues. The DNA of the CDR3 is TGTGCCTGGAGTGTAGGGGCGGGGTCCCATGAGCAGTTCTTC. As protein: CAWSVGAGSHEQFF.

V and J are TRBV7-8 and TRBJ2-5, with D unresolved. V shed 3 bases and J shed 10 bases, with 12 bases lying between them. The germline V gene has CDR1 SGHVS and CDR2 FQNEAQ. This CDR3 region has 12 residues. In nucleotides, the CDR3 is TGTGCCAGCAGCTTGGCGGATTATAGCCAGTACTTC. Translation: CASSLADYSQYF.

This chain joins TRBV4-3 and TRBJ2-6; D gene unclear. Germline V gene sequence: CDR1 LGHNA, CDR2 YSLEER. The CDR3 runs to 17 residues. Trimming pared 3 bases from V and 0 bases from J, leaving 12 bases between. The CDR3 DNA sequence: TGCGCCAGCAGCCACGTTCAGGTGATCTCTGGGGCCAACGTCCTGACTTTC. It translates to CASSHVQVISGANVLTF.

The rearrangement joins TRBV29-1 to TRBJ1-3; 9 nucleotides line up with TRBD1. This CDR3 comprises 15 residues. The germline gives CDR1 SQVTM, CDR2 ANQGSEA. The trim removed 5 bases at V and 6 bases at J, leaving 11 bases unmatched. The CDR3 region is CSVSIMGQGENTIYF. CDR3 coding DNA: TGCAGCGTTTCGATAATGGGACAGGGCGAAAACACCATATATTTT.

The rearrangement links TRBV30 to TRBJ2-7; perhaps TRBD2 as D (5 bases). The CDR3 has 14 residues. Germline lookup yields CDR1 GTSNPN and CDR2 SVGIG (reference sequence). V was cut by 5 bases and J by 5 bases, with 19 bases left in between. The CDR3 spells CAWGPGNGGHEQYF. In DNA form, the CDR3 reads TGTGCCTGGGGACCGGGAAACGGAGGCCACGAGCAGTACTTC.

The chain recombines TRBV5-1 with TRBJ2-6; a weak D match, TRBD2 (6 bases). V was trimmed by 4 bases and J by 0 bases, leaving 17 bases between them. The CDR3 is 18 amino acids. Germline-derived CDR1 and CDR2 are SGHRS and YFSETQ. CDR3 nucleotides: TGCGCCAGCAGCCTGGAGGGCAGTCTCGGCTCTGGGGCCAACGTCCTGACTTTC. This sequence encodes CASSLEGSLGSGANVLTF.

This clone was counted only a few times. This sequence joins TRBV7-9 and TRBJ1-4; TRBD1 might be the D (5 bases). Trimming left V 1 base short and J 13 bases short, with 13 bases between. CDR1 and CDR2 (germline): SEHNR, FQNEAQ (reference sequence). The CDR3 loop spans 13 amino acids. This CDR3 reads CASSLDSGISLFF. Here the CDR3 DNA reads TGTGCCAGCAGCTTAGACTCAGGGATCTCACTGTTTTTT.

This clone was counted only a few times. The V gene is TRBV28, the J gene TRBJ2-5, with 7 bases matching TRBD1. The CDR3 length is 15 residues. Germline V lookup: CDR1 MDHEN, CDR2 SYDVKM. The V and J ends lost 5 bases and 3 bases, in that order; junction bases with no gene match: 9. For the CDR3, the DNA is TGTGCCAGCAGTAACAGGGGAATGGGTGAAGAGACCCAGTACTTC. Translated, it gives CASSNRGMGEETQYF.

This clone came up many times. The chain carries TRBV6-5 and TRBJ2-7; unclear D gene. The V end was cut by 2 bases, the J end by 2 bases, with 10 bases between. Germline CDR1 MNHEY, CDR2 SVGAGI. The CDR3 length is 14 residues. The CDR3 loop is CASSYNQQTYEQYF. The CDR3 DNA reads TGTGCCAGCAGTTACAACCAGCAAACCTACGAGCAGTACTTC.

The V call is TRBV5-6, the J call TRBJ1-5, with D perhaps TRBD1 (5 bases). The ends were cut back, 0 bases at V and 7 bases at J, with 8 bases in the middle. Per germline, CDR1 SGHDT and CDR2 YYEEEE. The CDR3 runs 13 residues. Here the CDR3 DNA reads TGTGCCAGCAGCTTGGGGGGCGACCAGCCCCAGCATTTT. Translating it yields CASSLGGDQPQHF.

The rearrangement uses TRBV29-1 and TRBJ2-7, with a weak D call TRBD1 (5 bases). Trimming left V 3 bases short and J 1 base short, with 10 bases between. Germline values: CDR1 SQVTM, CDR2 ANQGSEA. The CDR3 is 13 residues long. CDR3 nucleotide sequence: TGCAGCGTTGACCAGGGCCCTTCCTACGAGCAGTACTTC. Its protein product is CSVDQGPSYEQYF.